The 6 T cell receptor beta chains listed next were all sequenced from one sample in a study of identical twins. TCRdb reprocessed the 5' RACE reads via MiXCR and lists one record per CDR3 protein. The profile shows fewer than 800,000 distinct CDR3 sequences, about 7.6% of them singletons. The same specimen was also included in a second study, on yellow fever vaccine responses in identical twins.

The sequencing sample was made of PBMCs. Source of these receptors: a woman aged 18-29 years in good health.

This clonotype was seen repeatedly, ten times or more. The J gene is TRBJ1-1, the V gene TRBV7-6; D ambiguous. Trimming pared 1 base from V and 4 bases from J, leaving 10 bases between. Germline V CDR1 and CDR2: SGHVS, FNYEAQ. This CDR3 region has 14 residues. CDR3 DNA sequence: TGTGCCAGCAGCTTAGGCCTACTCGGCACTGAAGCTTTCTTT. Its translation is CASSLGLLGTEAFF. The full variable domain, completed using reference TRBV7-6 and TRBJ1-1, is GAGVSQSPRYKVTKRGQDVALRCDPISGHVSLYWYRQALGQGPEFLTYFNYEAQQDKSGLPNDRFSAERPEGSISTLTIQRTEQRDSAMYRCASSLGLLGTEAFFGQGTRLTVV.

This clonotype was seen only a few times. The chain is built from TRBV9 and TRBJ1-4; D not certain. The V end lost 3 bases, the J end lost 3 bases, and 15 bases lay between the germline ends. The CDR3 length is 16 residues. CDR1 is SGDLS and CDR2 is YYNGEE in the germline V gene. The DNA for the CDR3 is TGTGCCAGCAGCGAAGATCCGGAGGCGGCTAATGAAAAACTGTTTTTT. Its translation is CASSEDPEAANEKLFF.

This clonotype came up many times. This chain joins TRBV5-1 and TRBJ2-1; no definite D call. CDR1 is SGHRS and CDR2 is YFSETQ in the germline V gene. CDR3 size: 15 residues. V was clipped by 3 bases and J by 4 bases, with 14 bases between them. Written as DNA, the CDR3 is TGCGCCAGCAGCTACCGGGCACTGGGTTACAATGAGCAGTTCTTC. This translates into CASSYRALGYNEQFF.

In this sample, this clonotype turned up a few times. The chain uses TRBV4-1 and TRBJ2-7, with a weak D call TRBD2 (5 bases). The CDR3 is 15 amino acids. The germline V and J ends were trimmed by 4 bases and 2 bases, with 15 bases remaining between them. Germline CDR1 MGHRA, CDR2 YSYEKL. The CDR3 reads CASSPATGSAYEQYV. CDR3 bases: TGCGCCAGCAGCCCAGCGACGGGGAGCGCCTACGAGCAGTACGTC.

The chain recombines TRBV10-2 with TRBJ2-4; a weak D match, TRBD2 (6 bases). This CDR3 is 16 amino acids long. Germline assignment: CDR1 WSHSY and CDR2 SAAADI. Trimming shortened V by 5 bases and J by 1 base, and 15 bases separated the two germline ends. Here the CDR3 DNA reads TGCGCCAGCAGTCAGACTAGTCGGGGGGCCAAAAACATTCAGTACTTC. Residues: CASSQTSRGAKNIQYF.

This clonotype was recorded a few times. The chain is built from TRBV7-9 and TRBJ2-6; weak D call: TRBD2 (5 bases). Per the germline V gene, CDR1 is SEHNR and CDR2 is FQNEAQ (reference sequence). V was pared by 4 bases and J by 0 bases, with 7 bases between. CDR3 length: 15 amino acids. The chain's CDR3 is CASSSRDSGANVLTF. In DNA form, the CDR3 reads TGTGCCAGCAGCTCTCGGGACTCTGGGGCCAACGTCCTGACTTTC.